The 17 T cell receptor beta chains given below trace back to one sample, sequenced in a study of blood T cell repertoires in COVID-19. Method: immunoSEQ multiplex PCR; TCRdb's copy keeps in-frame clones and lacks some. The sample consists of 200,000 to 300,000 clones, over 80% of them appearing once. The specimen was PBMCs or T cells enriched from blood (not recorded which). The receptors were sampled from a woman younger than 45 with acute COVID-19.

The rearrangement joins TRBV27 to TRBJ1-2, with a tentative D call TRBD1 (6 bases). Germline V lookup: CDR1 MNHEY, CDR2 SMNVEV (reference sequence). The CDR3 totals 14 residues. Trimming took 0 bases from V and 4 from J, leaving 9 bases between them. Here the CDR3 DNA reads TGTGCCAGCAGTTTATCTAAGGACAGCTATGGCTACACCTTC. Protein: CASSLSKDSYGYTF.

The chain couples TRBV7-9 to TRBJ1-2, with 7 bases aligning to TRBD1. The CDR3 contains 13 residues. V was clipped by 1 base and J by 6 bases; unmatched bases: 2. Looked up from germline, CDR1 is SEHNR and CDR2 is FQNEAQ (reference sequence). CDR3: CASSLEGQNGYTF. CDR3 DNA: TGTGCCAGCAGCTTAGAGGGACAGAATGGCTACACCTTC.

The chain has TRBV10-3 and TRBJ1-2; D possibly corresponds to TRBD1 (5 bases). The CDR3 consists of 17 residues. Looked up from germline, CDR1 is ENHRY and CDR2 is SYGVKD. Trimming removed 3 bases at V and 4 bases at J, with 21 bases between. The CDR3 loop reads CAISDVRGELTGYGYTF. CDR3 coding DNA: TGTGCCATCAGTGATGTTAGGGGCGAGCTGACTGGCTATGGCTACACCTTC.

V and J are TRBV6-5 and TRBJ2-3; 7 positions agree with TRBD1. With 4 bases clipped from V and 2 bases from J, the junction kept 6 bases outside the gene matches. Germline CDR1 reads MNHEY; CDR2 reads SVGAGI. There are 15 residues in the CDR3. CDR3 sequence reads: CASSSKQGLTDTQYF. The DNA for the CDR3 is TGTGCCAGCAGTTCTAAACAGGGGCTCACAGATACGCAGTATTTT.

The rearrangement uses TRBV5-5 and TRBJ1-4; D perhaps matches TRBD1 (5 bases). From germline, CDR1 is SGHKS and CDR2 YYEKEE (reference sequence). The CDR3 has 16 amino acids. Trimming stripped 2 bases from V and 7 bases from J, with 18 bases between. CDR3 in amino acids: CASSFGPGGGGEKLFF. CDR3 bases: TGTGCCAGCAGCTTCGGCCCCGGCGGGGGTGGTGAAAAACTGTTTTTT.

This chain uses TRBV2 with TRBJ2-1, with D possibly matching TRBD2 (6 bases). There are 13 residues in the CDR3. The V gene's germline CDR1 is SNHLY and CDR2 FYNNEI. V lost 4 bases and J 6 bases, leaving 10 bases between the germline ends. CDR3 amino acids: CASSVGGVNEQFF. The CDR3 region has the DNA TGTGCCAGCAGTGTAGGAGGGGTCAATGAGCAGTTCTTC.

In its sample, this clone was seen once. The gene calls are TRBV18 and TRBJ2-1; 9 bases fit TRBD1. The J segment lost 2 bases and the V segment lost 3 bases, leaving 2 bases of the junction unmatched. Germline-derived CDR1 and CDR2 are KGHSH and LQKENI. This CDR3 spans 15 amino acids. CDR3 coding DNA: TGTGCCAGCTCACCGGGGACAGGGACCTACAATGAGCAGTTCTTC. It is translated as CASSPGTGTYNEQFF.

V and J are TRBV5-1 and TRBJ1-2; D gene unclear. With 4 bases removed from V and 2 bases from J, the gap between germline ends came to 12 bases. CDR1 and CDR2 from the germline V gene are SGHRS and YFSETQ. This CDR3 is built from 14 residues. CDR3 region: CASSLQTENYGYTF. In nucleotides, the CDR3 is TGCGCCAGCAGCCTACAAACAGAGAACTATGGCTACACCTTC.

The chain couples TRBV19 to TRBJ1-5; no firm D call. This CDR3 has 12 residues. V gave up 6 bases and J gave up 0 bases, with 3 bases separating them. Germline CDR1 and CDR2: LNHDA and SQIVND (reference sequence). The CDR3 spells CASRYSNQPQHF. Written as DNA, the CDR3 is TGTGCCAGTAGATATAGCAATCAGCCCCAGCATTTT.

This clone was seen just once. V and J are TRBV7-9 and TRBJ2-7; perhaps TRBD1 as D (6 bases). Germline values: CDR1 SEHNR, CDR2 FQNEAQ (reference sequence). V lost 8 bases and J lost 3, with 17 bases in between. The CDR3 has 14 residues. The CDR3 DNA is TGTGCCAGCTCAGGGGCACCCTCCTACTACGAGCAGTACTTC. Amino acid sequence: CASSGAPSYYEQYF.

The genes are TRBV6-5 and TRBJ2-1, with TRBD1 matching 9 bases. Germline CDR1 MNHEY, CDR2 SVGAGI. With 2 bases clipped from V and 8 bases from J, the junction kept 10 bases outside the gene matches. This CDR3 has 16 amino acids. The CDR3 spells CASSYLLRDRADEQFF. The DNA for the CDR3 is TGTGCCAGCAGTTACCTTCTCCGGGACAGGGCCGATGAGCAGTTCTTC.

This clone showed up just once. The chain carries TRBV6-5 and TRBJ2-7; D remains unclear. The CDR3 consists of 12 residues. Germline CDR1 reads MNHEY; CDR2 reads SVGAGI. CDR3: CASRGRSYEQYF. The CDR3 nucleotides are TGTGCTTCTAGAGGCCGGTCCTACGAGCAGTACTTC.

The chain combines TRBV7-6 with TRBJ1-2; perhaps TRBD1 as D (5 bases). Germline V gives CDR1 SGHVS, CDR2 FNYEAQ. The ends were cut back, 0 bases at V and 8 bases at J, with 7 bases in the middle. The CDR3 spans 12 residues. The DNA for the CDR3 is TGTGCCAGCAGCTTAGCGCAGGGCGGCTACACCTTC. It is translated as CASSLAQGGYTF.

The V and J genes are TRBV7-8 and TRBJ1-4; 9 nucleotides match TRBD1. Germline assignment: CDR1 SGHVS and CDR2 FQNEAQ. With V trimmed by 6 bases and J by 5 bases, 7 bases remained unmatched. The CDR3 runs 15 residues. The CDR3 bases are TGTGCCAGCAGATCTACCGGGACAGGGAATGAAAAACTGTTTTTT. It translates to CASRSTGTGNEKLFF.

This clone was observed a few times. In DNA, the CDR3 is TGTGCCAGCAGCTTAGATCACGGGGAGCTGTTTTTT. Its translation: CASSLDHGELFF. The rearrangement joins TRBV11-3 to TRBJ2-2; D call uncertain. V gave up 0 bases and J gave up 7 bases, with 3 bases separating them. This CDR3 is built from 12 residues. In germline, CDR1 is SGHNT, CDR2 YENEEA.

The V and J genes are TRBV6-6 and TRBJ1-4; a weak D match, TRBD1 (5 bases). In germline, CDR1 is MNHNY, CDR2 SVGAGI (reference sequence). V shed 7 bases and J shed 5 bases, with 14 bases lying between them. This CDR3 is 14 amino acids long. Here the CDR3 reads CASTSLQGNEKLFF. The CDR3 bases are TGTGCCAGCACTTCTCTGCAGGGCAATGAAAAACTGTTTTTT.

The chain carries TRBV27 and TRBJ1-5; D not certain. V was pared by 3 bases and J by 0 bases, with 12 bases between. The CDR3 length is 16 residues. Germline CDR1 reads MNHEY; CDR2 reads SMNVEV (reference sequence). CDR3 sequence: CASSFSTDYSNQPQHF. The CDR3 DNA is TGTGCCAGCAGTTTCTCTACAGACTATAGCAATCAGCCCCAGCATTTT.